One and the same sample provided the 16 T cell receptor beta chains below, sequenced in a study of vaccination and CD4 T cells after COVID-19. Sequencing of DNA taken from cultured CD4+ T cells relied on the Oncomine TCR Beta short-read assay. MiXCR was run by TCRdb on the PCR reads, yielding one entry per CDR3 protein. The sample lists over 10,000 distinct CDR3 sequences, 35% occurring once. Treatment denoted: approximately 9-day PBMC culture with coronavirus spike peptide pools or control peptides (ViraFEST assay). For these receptors, no antigen is known. The sequencing sample was made of CD4+ T cells from blood, cultured in vitro. The receptor set was obtained from a human donor who had recovered from COVID-19.

CDR3 DNA: TGTGCCAGCAGTTTAGGAGAGGGTGACACCGGGGAGCTGTTTTTT. Translating gives CASSLGEGDTGELFF. The chain couples TRBV28 to TRBJ2-2, with a tentative D call TRBD2 (5 bases). Germline V lookup: CDR1 MDHEN, CDR2 SYDVKM. V was pared by 2 bases and J by 3 bases, with 10 bases between. The CDR3 runs to 15 residues. The variable domain in full, with the rest retrieved from reference TRBV28 and TRBJ2-2, is DVKVTQSSRYLVKRTGEKVFLECVQDMDHENMFWYRQDPGLGLRLIYFSYDVKMKEKGDIPEGYSVSREKKERFSLILESASTNQTSMYLCASSLGEGDTGELFFGEGSRLTVL.

Worth noting for this clonotype: A much larger clonotype is one base distant, so this may be a read error. The genes are TRBV7-2 and TRBJ1-5; D is unresolved. Germline CDR1 reads SGHTA; CDR2 reads FQGNSA. The CDR3 is 12 residues long. Trimming cost V 2 bases and J 11 bases, with 10 bases left between them. The chain's CDR3 is CASSLRGQSQHF. The CDR3 DNA sequence: TGTGCCAGCAGCTTAAGAGGGCAGTCCCAGCATTTT.

This clonotype occurred a few times. The chain combines TRBV20-1 with TRBJ2-3, with D uncertain. Germline V gene sequence: CDR1 DFQATT, CDR2 SNEGSKA (reference sequence). The V gene lost 3 bases and the J gene lost 5 bases, with 18 bases spanning the gap. The CDR3 extends over 15 amino acids. This CDR3 is CSASSRRARVDTQYF. As DNA, the CDR3 is TGCAGTGCTAGCAGTCGTCGGGCGAGAGTAGATACGCAGTATTTT.

The chain carries TRBV6-1 and TRBJ1-2; tentative D call: TRBD1 (6 bases). With 7 bases removed from V and 6 bases from J, the gap between germline ends came to 18 bases. The length of the CDR3 is 14 residues. Germline V lookup: CDR1 MNHNS, CDR2 SASEGT. This CDR3 reads CASISGGGYDGYTF. The CDR3 DNA reads TGTGCCAGCATTTCCGGGGGGGGCTACGATGGCTACACCTTC.

This clonotype was seen more than once but under ten times. The CDR3 sequence: CASSDSKNNTRQPQHF. The CDR3 DNA follows: TGTGCCAGCAGTGACTCGAAAAATAACACCAGACAGCCCCAGCATTTT. The chain has TRBV6-4 and TRBJ1-5; no definite D call. V lost 0 bases and J lost 7, with 16 bases in between. Germline values: CDR1 MRHNA, CDR2 SNTAGT. This CDR3 contains 16 residues.

This sequence joins TRBV20-1 and TRBJ2-1, with D possibly TRBD2 on 5 matching bases. The V gene lost 0 bases and the J gene lost 4 bases, with 16 bases spanning the gap. This CDR3 is 16 amino acids long. The V gene's germline CDR1 is DFQATT and CDR2 SNEGSKA (reference sequence). The CDR3: CSARDPGIGVYNEQFF. The CDR3 region has the DNA TGCAGTGCTAGAGATCCGGGGATTGGGGTGTACAATGAGCAGTTCTTC.

This clonotype was observed a handful of times. The chain recombines TRBV20-1 with TRBJ1-5; D call uncertain. The length of the CDR3 is 15 residues. V dropped 3 bases and J dropped 0 bases, with 12 bases sitting between them. Germline lookup yields CDR1 DFQATT and CDR2 SNEGSKA (reference sequence). The CDR3: CSASKGGYSNQPQHF. The CDR3 DNA sequence: TGCAGTGCTAGCAAAGGTGGTTATAGCAATCAGCCCCAGCATTTT.

The chain has TRBV28 and TRBJ2-1; D is ambiguous. CDR1 is MDHEN and CDR2 is SYDVKM in the germline V gene. The V and J ends lost 6 bases and 3 bases respectively, with 9 bases between them. CDR3 length: 13 amino acids. CDR3 sequence reads: CASSPGGYNEQFF. The CDR3, as DNA: TGTGCCAGCAGCCCCGGCGGCTACAATGAGCAGTTCTTC.

The chain carries TRBV12-3 or TRBV12-4 and TRBJ2-1, with a weak D call TRBD2 (6 bases). This CDR3 has 11 amino acids. The V end was cut by 6 bases, the J end by 9 bases, with 9 bases between. The CDR3 spells CASRQGGEQFF. CDR3 bases: TGTGCCAGCAGGCAGGGAGGTGAGCAGTTCTTC.

This clonotype has more than one count but fewer than ten. CDR3 protein: CASSSRGPVPQHF. The CDR3 nucleotides are TGTGCCAGCAGCTCCAGGGGGCCGGTGCCCCAGCATTTT. The rearrangement uses TRBV6-1 and TRBJ1-5; 8 nucleotides agree with TRBD1. Germline CDR1 reads MNHNS; CDR2 reads SASEGT. This CDR3 has 13 amino acids. Unmatched junction bases numbered 7, after V lost 6 bases and J lost 9 bases.

The genes are TRBV10-3 and TRBJ2-3; no definite D call. Germline lookup yields CDR1 ENHRY and CDR2 SYGVKD. CDR3 length: 14 residues. V was shortened by 0 bases and J by 6 bases, with 10 bases between the two germline ends. CDR3 DNA: TGTGCCATCAGTGAGTCGCTAGACGAGGATACGCAGTATTTT. It yields the protein CAISESLDEDTQYF.

The chain combines TRBV6-1 with TRBJ2-3; D is undetermined. With 4 bases removed from V and 0 bases from J, the gap between germline ends came to 11 bases. The CDR3 runs 15 residues. Per germline, CDR1 MNHNS and CDR2 SASEGT. The CDR3 loop reads CASSGLARSTDTQYF. The CDR3 DNA reads as TGTGCCAGCAGTGGACTGGCGCGCAGCACAGATACGCAGTATTTT.

The chain joins TRBV7-2 to TRBJ2-3; TRBD2 matches at 7 bases. This CDR3 has 15 amino acids. The germline gives CDR1 SGHTA, CDR2 FQGNSA. Unmatched junction bases numbered 9, after V lost 5 bases and J lost 4 bases. The CDR3 reads CASSSWGRDADTQYF. CDR3 nucleotides: TGTGCCAGCAGCAGTTGGGGGAGGGACGCAGATACGCAGTATTTT.

The chain recombines TRBV6-1 with TRBJ2-1, with 7 bases lining up with TRBD1. Looked up from germline, CDR1 is MNHNS and CDR2 is SASEGT. This CDR3 has 15 residues. V shed 6 bases and J 0 bases; nucleotides not matched to a gene: 5. DNA for the CDR3: TGTGCCAGCAGCGGACAGGCCGACTCCTACAATGAGCAGTTCTTC. Translating gives CASSGQADSYNEQFF.

The chain has TRBV7-2 and TRBJ2-5; 8 nucleotides line up with TRBD1. Germline CDR1 is SGHTA and CDR2 is FQGNSA. The CDR3 runs to 17 residues. The V and J ends lost 3 bases and 1 base, in that order; junction bases with no gene match: 10. The CDR3 is CASSFFGQGTPQETQYF. DNA of the CDR3: TGTGCCAGCAGCTTTTTTGGACAGGGAACGCCCCAAGAGACCCAGTACTTC.

This clonotype turned up a few times. This rearrangement joins TRBV24-1 to TRBJ2-7; D is perhaps TRBD1 (5 bases). Deletions cut 2 bases from V and 1 base from J, with 11 bases between. In germline, CDR1 is KGHDR, CDR2 SFDVKD. The CDR3 is made up of 15 amino acids. The CDR3 DNA sequence: TGTGCCACCAGTGATTCGGCAGGGTCATCCTACGAGCAGTACTTC. It translates to CATSDSAGSSYEQYF.